This T cell receptor beta chain derives from a study of PD-L1 blockade in urothelial cancer. Study in general: Patients began atezolizumab, 1,200 mg intravenously every 3 weeks, at some point between 2013 and 2014.

Study-wide results and limits: Better progression-free and overall survival followed lower pretreatment blood clonality.

Synthetic TCR analog templates were spiked into all PCRs individually. The data were produced by immunoSEQ multiplex PCR, yet TCRdb's version contains in-frame clones alone and is incomplete. The table includes 45,000 to 50,000 clones, roughly 80% detected once. The sample's time point: peripheral blood 6 weeks after treatment start. A note on this clone: Its specificity is unknown.

Sample: PBMCs, taken around atezolizumab (anti-PD-L1) treatment. This TCR was recovered from a man aged 65-85 years with urothelial cancer.

The CDR3 reads CASSIGQLQETQYF. The CDR3 region has the DNA TGCGCCAGCAGCATAGGACAACTACAAGAGACCCAGTACTTC. The chain links TRBV5-1 to TRBJ2-5; a weak D match, TRBD1 (5 bases). Trimming took 4 bases from V and 2 from J, leaving 12 bases between them. The germline gives CDR1 SGHRS, CDR2 YFSETQ. The CDR3 covers 14 residues.